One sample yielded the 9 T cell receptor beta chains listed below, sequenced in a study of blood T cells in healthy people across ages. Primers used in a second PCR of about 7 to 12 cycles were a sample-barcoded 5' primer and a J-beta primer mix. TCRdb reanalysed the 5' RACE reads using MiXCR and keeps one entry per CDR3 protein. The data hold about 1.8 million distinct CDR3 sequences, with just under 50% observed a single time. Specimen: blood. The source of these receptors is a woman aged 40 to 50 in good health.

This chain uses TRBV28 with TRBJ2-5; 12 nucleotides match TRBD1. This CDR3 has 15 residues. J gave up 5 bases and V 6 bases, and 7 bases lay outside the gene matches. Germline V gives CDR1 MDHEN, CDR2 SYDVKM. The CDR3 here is CASSDGTGGGETQYF. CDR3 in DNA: TGTGCCAGCAGCGACGGGACAGGGGGCGGTGAGACCCAGTACTTC. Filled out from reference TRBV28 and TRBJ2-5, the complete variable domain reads DVKVTQSSRYLVKRTGEKVFLECVQDMDHENMFWYRQDPGLGLRLIYFSYDVKMKEKGDIPEGYSVSREKKERFSLILESASTNQTSMYLCASSDGTGGGETQYFGPGTRLLVL.

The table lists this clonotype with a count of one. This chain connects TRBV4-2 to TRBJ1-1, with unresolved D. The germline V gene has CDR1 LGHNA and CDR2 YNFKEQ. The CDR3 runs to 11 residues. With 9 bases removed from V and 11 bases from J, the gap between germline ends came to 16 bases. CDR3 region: CASISAGRAFF. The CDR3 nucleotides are TGTGCCAGTATATCGGCGGGGAGGGCTTTCTTT.

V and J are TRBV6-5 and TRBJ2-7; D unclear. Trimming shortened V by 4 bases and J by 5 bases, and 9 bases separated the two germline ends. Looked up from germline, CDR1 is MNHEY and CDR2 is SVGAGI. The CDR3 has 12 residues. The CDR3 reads CASSSNTHEQYF. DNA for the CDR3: TGTGCCAGCAGTTCGAACACCCACGAGCAGTACTTC.

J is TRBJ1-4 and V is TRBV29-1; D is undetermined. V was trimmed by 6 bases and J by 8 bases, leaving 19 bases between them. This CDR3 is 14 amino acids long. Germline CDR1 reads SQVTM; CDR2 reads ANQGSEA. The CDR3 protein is CSVKGRLIEEKLFF. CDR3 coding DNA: TGCAGCGTCAAAGGACGGTTAATTGAAGAAAAACTGTTTTTT.

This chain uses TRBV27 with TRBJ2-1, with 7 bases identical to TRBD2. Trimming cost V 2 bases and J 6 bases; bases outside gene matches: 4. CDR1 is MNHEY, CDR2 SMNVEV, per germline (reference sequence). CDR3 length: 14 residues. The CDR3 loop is CASSLAGVINEQFF. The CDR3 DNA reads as TGTGCCAGCAGTTTAGCGGGGGTCATCAATGAGCAGTTCTTC.

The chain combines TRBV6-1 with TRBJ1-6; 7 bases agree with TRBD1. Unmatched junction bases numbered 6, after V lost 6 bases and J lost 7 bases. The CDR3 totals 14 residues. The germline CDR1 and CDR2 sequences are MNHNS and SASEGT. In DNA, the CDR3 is TGTGCCAGCAGAGAGACAGGGCGGAATTCACCCCTCCACTTT. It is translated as CASRETGRNSPLHF.

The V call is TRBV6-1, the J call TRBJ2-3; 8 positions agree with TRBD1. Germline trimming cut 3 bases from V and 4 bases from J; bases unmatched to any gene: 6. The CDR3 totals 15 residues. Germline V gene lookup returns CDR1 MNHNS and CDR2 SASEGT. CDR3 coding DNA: TGTGCCAGCAGTGATTCCGGACAGGGCGCAGATACGCAGTATTTT. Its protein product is CASSDSGQGADTQYF.

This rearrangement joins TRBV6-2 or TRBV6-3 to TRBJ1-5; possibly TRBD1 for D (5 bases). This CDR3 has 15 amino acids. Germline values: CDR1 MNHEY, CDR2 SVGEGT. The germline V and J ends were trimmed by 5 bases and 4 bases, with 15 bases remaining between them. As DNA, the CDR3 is TGTGCCAGCAGTCGACCGGGACTGACGAATCAGCCCCAGCATTTT. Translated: CASSRPGLTNQPQHF.

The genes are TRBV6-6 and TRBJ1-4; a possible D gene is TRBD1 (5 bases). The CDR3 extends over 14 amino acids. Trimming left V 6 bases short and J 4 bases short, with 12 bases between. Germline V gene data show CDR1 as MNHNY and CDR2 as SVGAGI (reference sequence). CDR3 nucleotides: TGTGCCAGCAGCCATCGACAGCATAATGAAAAACTGTTTTTT. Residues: CASSHRQHNEKLFF.